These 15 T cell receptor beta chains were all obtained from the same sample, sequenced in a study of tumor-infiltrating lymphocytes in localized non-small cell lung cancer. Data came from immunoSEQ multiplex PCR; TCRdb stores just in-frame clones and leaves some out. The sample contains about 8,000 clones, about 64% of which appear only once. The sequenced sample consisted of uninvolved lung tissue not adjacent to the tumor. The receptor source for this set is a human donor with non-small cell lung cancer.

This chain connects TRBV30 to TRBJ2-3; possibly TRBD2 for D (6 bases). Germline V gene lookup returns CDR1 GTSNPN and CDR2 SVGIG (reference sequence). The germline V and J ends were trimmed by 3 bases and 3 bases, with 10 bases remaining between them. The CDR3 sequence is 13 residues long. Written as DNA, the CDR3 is TGTGCCTGGAGGGGGGGTTTAACAGATACGCAGTATTTT. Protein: CAWRGGLTDTQYF.

The CDR3 coding sequence is TGTGCCAGCAGCCCCATCCAATCTAGCGGGATCACAGATACGCAGTATTTT. Translated: CASSPIQSSGITDTQYF. The chain recombines TRBV9 with TRBJ2-3, with 9 bases identical to TRBD2. The junction had 11 bases not matched to a gene; V was cut back by 4 bases and J by 2 bases. The CDR3 sequence is 17 residues long. CDR1 and CDR2 from the germline V gene are SGDLS and YYNGEE.

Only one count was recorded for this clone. The CDR3 sequence is CSVAPGQANTEAFF. The CDR3 DNA is TGCAGCGTTGCCCCGGGACAAGCGAACACTGAAGCTTTCTTT. The genes are TRBV29-1 and TRBJ1-1; tentatively, D is TRBD1 (6 bases). This CDR3 contains 14 residues. With 4 bases removed from V and 1 base from J, the gap between germline ends came to 13 bases. Germline V gene lookup returns CDR1 SQVTM and CDR2 ANQGSEA.

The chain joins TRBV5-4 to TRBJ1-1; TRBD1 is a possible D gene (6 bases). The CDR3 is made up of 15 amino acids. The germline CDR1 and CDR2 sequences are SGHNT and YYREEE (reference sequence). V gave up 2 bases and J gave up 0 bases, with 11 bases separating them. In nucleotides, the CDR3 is TGTGCCAGCAGCTTAGCAACAGGGATGAACACTGAAGCTTTCTTT. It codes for CASSLATGMNTEAFF.

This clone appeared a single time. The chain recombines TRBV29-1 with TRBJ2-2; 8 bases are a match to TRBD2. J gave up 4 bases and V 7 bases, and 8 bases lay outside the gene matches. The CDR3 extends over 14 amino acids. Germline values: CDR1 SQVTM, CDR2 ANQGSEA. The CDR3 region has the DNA TGCAGCGCCCGGGAGGGGGGTCTCACCGGGGAGCTGTTTTTT. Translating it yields CSAREGGLTGELFF.

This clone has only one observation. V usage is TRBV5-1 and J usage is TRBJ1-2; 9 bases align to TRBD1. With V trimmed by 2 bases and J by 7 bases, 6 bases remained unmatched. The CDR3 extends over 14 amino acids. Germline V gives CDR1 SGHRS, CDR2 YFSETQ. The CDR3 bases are TGCGCCAGCAGCTTTACAGGGGGCGAAAGTGGCTACACCTTC. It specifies CASSFTGGESGYTF.

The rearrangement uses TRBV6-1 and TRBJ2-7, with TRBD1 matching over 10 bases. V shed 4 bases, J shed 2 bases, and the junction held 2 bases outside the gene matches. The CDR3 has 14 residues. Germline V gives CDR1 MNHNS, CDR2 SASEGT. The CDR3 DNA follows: TGTGCCAGCAGTGGGACAGGGGGTGCCTACGAGCAGTACTTC. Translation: CASSGTGGAYEQYF.

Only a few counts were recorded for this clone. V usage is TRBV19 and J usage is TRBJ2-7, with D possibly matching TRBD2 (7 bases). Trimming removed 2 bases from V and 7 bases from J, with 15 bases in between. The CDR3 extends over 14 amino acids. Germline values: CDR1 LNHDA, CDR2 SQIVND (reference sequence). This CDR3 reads CASSIRRGAGEQYF. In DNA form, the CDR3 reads TGTGCCAGTAGTATAAGACGGGGGGCGGGTGAGCAGTACTTC.

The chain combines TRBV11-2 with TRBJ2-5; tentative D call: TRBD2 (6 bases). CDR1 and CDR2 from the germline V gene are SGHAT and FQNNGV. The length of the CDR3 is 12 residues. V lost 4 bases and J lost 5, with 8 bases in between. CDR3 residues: CASSWGRETQYF. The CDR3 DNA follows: TGTGCCAGCAGCTGGGGGAGGGAGACCCAGTACTTC.

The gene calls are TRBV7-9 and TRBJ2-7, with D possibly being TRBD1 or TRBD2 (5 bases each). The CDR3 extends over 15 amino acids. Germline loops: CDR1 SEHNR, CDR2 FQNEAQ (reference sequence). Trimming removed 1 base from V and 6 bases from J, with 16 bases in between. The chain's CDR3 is CASSLGSSGTSEQYF. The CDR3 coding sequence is TGTGCCAGCAGCTTAGGTTCGTCAGGGACGTCCGAGCAGTACTTC.

The CDR3: CASSFGGAGETQYF. CDR3 DNA: TGTGCCAGCAGCTTCGGGGGGGCCGGGGAGACCCAGTACTTC. This chain connects TRBV7-3 to TRBJ2-5, with TRBD2 matching 8 bases. Germline CDR1 and CDR2: SGHTA and FQGTGA. V shed 3 bases, J shed 5 bases, and the junction held 5 bases outside the gene matches. The CDR3 has 14 residues.

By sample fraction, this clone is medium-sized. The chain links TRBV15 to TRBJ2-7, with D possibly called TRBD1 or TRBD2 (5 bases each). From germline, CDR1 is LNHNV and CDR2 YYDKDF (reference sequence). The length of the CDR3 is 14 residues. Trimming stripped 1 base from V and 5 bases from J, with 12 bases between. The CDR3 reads CATSRGGAADEQYF. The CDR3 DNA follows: TGTGCCACCAGCAGAGGAGGGGCGGCGGACGAGCAGTACTTC.

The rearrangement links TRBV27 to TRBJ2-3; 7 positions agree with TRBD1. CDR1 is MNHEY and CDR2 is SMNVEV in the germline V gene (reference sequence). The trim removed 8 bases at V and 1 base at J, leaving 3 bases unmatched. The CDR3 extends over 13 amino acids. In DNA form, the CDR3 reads TGTGCCAGCCGGCAGGGGGGCACAGATACGCAGTATTTT. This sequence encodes CASRQGGTDTQYF.

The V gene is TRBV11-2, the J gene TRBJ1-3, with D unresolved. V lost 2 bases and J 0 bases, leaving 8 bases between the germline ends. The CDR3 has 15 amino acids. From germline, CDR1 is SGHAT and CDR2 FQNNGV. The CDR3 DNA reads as TGTGCCAGCAGCTTACTCTTGGGCTCTGGAAACACCATATATTTT. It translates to CASSLLLGSGNTIYF.

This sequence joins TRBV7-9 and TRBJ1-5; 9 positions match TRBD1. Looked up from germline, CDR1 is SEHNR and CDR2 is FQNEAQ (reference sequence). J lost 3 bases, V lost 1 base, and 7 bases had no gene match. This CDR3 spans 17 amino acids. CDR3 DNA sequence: TGTGCCAGCAGCTTAGGGACGGGACAGGGACACAATCAGCCCCAGCATTTT. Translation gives CASSLGTGQGHNQPQHF.